This TCR beta chain came from a study of shared clonotypes between healthy human individuals. V lost 5 bases, J lost 5 bases, and 10 bases stayed unmatched. Germline lookup yields CDR1 MDHEN and CDR2 SYDVKM. The CDR3 contains 16 residues. Using immunoSEQ multiplex PCR, the repertoire was profiled, and TCRdb retains in-frame clones only, with some absent. This table holds about a million clones, 70% to 80% found once. The rearrangement joins TRBV28 to TRBJ1-1, with 11 bases identical to TRBD1. Source material: memory CD4+ T cells sorted from blood. Regarding subset: CD45RA-negative fraction. This receptor was obtained from a man between 18 and 29 years old in good health. The CDR3 DNA is TGTGCCAGCAGTCAAAGACCGGGACAGGGGGGGACTGAAGCTTTCTTT. It codes for CASSQRPGQGGTEAFF.